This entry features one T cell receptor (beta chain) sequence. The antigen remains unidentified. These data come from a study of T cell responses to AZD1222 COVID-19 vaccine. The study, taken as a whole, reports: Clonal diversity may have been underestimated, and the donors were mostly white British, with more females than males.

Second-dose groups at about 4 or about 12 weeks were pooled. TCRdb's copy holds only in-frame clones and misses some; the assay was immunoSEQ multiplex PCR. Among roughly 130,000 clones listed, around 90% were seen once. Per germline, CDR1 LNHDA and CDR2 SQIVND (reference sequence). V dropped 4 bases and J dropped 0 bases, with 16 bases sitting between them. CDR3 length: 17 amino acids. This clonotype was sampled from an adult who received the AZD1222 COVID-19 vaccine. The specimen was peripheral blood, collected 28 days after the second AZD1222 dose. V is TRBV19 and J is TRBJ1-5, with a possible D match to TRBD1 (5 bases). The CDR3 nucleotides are TGTGCCAGTAGTAGGGGCTACCGACAGTCTAGCAATCAGCCCCAGCATTTT. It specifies CASSRGYRQSSNQPQHF.